Listed below are T cell receptor beta chains from one sample, sequenced in a study of beta chain features in type 1 diabetes. Method: immunoSEQ multiplex PCR; TCRdb's copy keeps in-frame clones and lacks some. The data contain under 950,000 clones, roughly 15% of them singletons. The specimen sequenced was naive CD4+ T cells from blood. The receptors were sampled from a woman in her late teens or twenties in good health. The CDR3 runs from the conserved cysteine through the conserved F or W. Rows give clone size only sometimes, using once, few, many, or a class for an expanded clone.

>TRBJ1-2|TRBV7-9|NA
CASSHQDRDYGYTF
>TRBJ2-1|TRBV10-3|NA
CASRYSPTYNEQFF
>TRBJ2-1|TRBV5-1|few
CASSLSGSAYNEQFF
>TRBJ2-2|TRBV2|NA
CASSVVQGRGELFF
>TRBJ2-3|TRBV11-2|NA
CASSFTRDRDTQYF
>TRBJ1-1|TRBV4-2|few
CASSQDRGREAFF
>TRBJ2-2|TRBV7-9|NA
CASSSNDELFF
>TRBJ2-4|TRBV2|few
CASNGGGTLNIQYF
>TRBJ2-7|TRBV7-2|NA
CASSSSGSFAYEQYF
>TRBJ2-2|TRBV4-3|few
CASSQDRAGAGELFF
>TRBJ1-5|TRBV19|NA
CASRAPSQPQHF
>TRBJ2-7|TRBV5-6|few
CASSLVGYEQYF
>TRBJ2-1|TRBV7-7|few
CASSSDPAAGVNEQFF
>TRBJ2-1|TRBV7-8|NA
CASSFGRVNEQFF
>TRBJ2-7|TRBV7-9|NA
CASSALEREIYEQYF
>TRBJ2-5|TRBV28|few
CASRRQPKETQYF
>TRBJ1-1|TRBV7-2|NA
CASSLASVTLAFF
>TRBJ2-7|TRBV5-6|NA
CASSFQSLYEQYF
>TRBJ2-5|TRBV18|NA
CASSPETETQYF
>TRBJ2-1|TRBV12-5|few
CASGLFGEQFF
>TRBJ2-5|TRBV2|NA
CASRYQETQYF
>TRBJ2-7|TRBV7-2|once
CASSLASVRGNEQYF
>TRBJ2-6|TRBV29-1|few
CSAQRDSGANVLTF
>TRBJ2-1|TRBV2|NA
CASSAGNRREQFF
>TRBJ2-1|TRBV2|few
CASSAWRESNEQFF
>TRBJ2-1|TRBV7-2|few
CASSLQTLGQKPYNEQFF
>TRBJ2-1|TRBV11-2|few
CASSPKPWKAGDGEQFF
>TRBJ2-1|TRBV9|NA
CASSPRLAEPYNEQFF
>TRBJ1-1|TRBV29-1|NA
CSVGWITGNTEAFF
>TRBJ2-1|TRBV11-2|few
CASSLARLVAGTSYNEQFF
>TRBJ2-1|TRBV5-4|NA
CASSQTSANSYNEQFF
>TRBJ1-2|TRBV5-4|NA
CASSLRGEVYGYTF
>TRBJ2-7|TRBV7-2|NA
CASSEGQTYYEQYF
>TRBJ1-1|TRBV18|NA
CASSPLSGVPNTEAFF
>TRBJ2-2|TRBV2|few
CASNLVRTAGELFF
>TRBJ2-5|TRBV7-9|NA
CASSRPFGRALFPETQYF
>TRBJ2-1|TRBV5-4|NA
CASSLAGLSGYNEQFF
>TRBJ2-2|TRBV27|NA
CASSLWGGRATTNTGELFF
>TRBJ1-2|TRBV7-2|NA
CASRDLRDRDYGYTF
>TRBJ2-5|TRBV2|few
CASSLMRGSAQETQYF
>TRBJ2-1|TRBV18|few
CASLSGGDYNEQFF
>TRBJ2-5|TRBV7-2|few
CASSSPGAGGTVETQYF
>TRBJ1-1|TRBV28|NA
CASSSGLWKGAFF
>TRBJ2-7|TRBV7-2|few
CASSLGQGNHEQYF
>TRBJ2-1|TRBV7-3|NA
CASSARLAGYNEQFF
>TRBJ2-1|TRBV14|NA
CASSQGTKAGPNEQFF
>TRBJ2-3|TRBV7-3|NA
CASSSTGGSDTQYF
>TRBJ2-1|TRBV29-1|few
CSVVGGRVYNEQFF
>TRBJ2-2|TRBV18|NA
CASSPRGVSGGELFF
>TRBJ1-2|TRBV28|few
CASSGVSTYGYTF
>TRBJ2-1|TRBV2|few
CASSTKRIFYNEQFF
>TRBJ2-5|TRBV5-1|NA
CASSFHTGETQYF
>TRBJ2-7|TRBV7-2|NA
CASSLALGASEQYF
>TRBJ2-7|TRBV5-1|few
CASSLESGEQYF
>TRBJ1-1|TRBV18|few
CASSPGLIENTEAFF
>TRBJ1-1|TRBV14|few
CASSQYHGNTEAFF
>TRBJ2-2|TRBV6-1|few
CASSETTYRTGELFF
>TRBJ2-1|TRBV7-2|NA
CASSLSINNEQFF
>TRBJ1-1|TRBV7-9|NA
CASSLGVGPDTEAFF
>TRBJ2-7|TRBV27|NA
CASSSSLYEQYF